This passage covers 6 T cell receptor beta chains from one sample sequenced in a study of cytomegalovirus exposure and HLA in healthy donors. The PCR contained 60 Vbeta and 13 Jbeta primers. The repertoire was sequenced with immunoSEQ multiplex PCR; TCRdb's copy has only in-frame clones and lacks some. Of 150,000 or so clones listed, approximately 85% were seen once; the top ten hold about a tenth. The material sequenced was PBMCs. Receptors originate from a young man in good health and CMV-seropositive.

V usage is TRBV27 and J usage is TRBJ2-3, with 10 bases that match TRBD2. The V gene end was trimmed by 6 bases and the J gene end by 2 bases; junction bases not matched to a gene: 5. Germline V gene sequence: CDR1 MNHEY, CDR2 SMNVEV (reference sequence). The CDR3 covers 15 residues. The CDR3 DNA follows: TGTGCCAGCAGGCTACTAGCGGGGACCACAGATACGCAGTATTTT. It encodes CASRLLAGTTDTQYF.

The genes are TRBV30 and TRBJ2-5; 7 nucleotides align to TRBD2. The J call may be incorrect, as the DNA end agrees better with TRBJ2-7. The CDR3 is made up of 16 amino acids. Germline lookup yields CDR1 GTSNPN and CDR2 SVGIG (reference sequence). CDR3 sequence reads: CAWSSRGDIWRYEQYF. The CDR3 region has the DNA TGTGCCTGGAGTTCTCGGGGGGATATTTGGAGGTACGAGCAGTACTTC.

The chain employs TRBV19 and TRBJ2-3, with TRBD2 as a possible D gene (6 bases). Deletions cut 1 base from V and 4 bases from J, with 9 bases between. Germline loops: CDR1 LNHDA, CDR2 SQIVND (reference sequence). The CDR3 totals 14 residues. CDR3 nucleotide sequence: TGTGCCAGTAGTATAGTGGCTAGCGCAGATACGCAGTATTTT. Amino acids: CASSIVASADTQYF. The entire variable domain, with the rest obtained from reference TRBV19 and TRBJ2-3, is as follows: DGGITQSPKYLFRKEGQNVTLSCEQNLNHDAMYWYRQDPGQGLRLIYYSQIVNDFQKGDIAEGYSVSREKKESFPLTVTSAQKNPTAFYLCASSIVASADTQYFGPGTRLTVL.

The chain joins TRBV7-2 to TRBJ1-2; 7 bases fit TRBD1. CDR3 length: 17 residues. Germline lookup yields CDR1 SGHTA and CDR2 FQGNSA. V gave up 5 bases and J gave up 8 bases; unmatched junction bases: 20. This chain's CDR3 is CASSPRRDRGGRAGYTF. For the CDR3, the DNA is TGTGCCAGCAGCCCCCGCCGGGACAGAGGAGGCCGGGCGGGCTACACCTTC.

This clone was seen a single time. V usage is TRBV19 and J usage is TRBJ1-2, with 9 bases lining up with TRBD1. The V segment lost 9 bases and the J segment 5 bases; nucleotides outside the gene matches: 4. Germline CDR1 reads LNHDA; CDR2 reads SQIVND (reference sequence). There are 12 residues in the CDR3. In DNA, the CDR3 is TGTGCCAGCGGACAGGGGCGATATGGCTACACCTTC. Translated, it gives CASGQGRYGYTF.

The chain recombines TRBV5-4 with TRBJ1-1, with D hard to call. The CDR3 extends over 13 amino acids. Germline V CDR1 and CDR2: SGHNT, YYREEE (reference sequence). V lost 0 bases and J 3 bases, leaving 6 bases between the germline ends. CDR3: CASSLGTDTEAFF. The CDR3 nucleotides read TGTGCCAGCAGCTTGGGAACGGACACTGAAGCTTTCTTT. The whole variable domain, remainder taken from reference TRBV5-4 and TRBJ1-1, is ETGVTQSPTHLIKTRGQQVTLRCSSQSGHNTVSWYQQALGQGPQFIFQYYREEENGRGNFPPRFSGLQFPNYSSELNVNALELDDSALYLCASSLGTDTEAFFGQGTRLTVV.